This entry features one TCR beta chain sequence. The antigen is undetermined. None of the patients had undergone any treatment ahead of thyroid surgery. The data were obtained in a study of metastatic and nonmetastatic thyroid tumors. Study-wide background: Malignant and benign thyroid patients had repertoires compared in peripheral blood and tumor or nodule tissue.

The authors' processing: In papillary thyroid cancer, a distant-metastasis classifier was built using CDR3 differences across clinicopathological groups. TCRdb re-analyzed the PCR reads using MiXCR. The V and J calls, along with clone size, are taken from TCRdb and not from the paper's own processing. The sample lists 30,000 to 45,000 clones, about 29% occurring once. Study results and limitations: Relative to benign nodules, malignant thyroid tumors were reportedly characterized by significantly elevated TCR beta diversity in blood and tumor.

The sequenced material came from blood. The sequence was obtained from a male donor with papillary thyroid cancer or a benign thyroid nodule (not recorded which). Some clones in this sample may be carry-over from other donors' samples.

The CDR3 loop is CVTHPYRASDRGLPYEQYF. CDR3 sequence (DNA): TGTGTAACCCACCCCTATCGGGCCTCGGACAGGGGGCTCCCCTACGAGCAGTACTTC. The J gene is TRBJ2-7, the V gene TRBV27, with 11 bases aligning to TRBD1. Germline V CDR1 and CDR2: MNHEY, SMNVEV (reference sequence). This CDR3 is 19 amino acids long.